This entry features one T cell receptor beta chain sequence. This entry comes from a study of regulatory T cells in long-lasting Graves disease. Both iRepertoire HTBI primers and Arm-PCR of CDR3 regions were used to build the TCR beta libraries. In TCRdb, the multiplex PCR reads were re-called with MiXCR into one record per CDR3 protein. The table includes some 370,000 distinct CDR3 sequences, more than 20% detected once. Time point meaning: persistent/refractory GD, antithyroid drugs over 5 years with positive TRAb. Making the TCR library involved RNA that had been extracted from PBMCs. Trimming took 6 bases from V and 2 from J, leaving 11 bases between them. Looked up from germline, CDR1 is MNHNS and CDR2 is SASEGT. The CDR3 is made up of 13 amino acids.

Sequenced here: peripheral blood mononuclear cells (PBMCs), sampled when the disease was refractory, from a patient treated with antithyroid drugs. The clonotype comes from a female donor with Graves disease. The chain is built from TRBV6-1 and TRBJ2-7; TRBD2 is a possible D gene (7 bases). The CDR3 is CASREGGAYEQYF. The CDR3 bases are TGTGCCAGCAGGGAGGGGGGGGCCTACGAGCAGTACTTC.